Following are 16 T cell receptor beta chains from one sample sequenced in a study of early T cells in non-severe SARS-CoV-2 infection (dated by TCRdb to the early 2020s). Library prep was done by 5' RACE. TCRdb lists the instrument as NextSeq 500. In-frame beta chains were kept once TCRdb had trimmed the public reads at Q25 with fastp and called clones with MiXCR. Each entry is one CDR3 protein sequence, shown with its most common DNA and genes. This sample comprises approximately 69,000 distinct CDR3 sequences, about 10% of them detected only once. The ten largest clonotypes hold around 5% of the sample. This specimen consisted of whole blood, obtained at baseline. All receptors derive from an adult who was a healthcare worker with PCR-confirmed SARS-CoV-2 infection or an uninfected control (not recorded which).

CDR3 sequence reads: CASSQDGGAHYNEQFF. The CDR3 DNA reads as TGTGCCAGCAGCCAAGATGGGGGCGCGCACTACAATGAGCAGTTCTTC. The rearrangement links TRBV14 to TRBJ2-1; the D gene is possibly TRBD1 (6 bases). Trimming cost V 0 bases and J 3 bases, with 12 bases left between them. Germline loops: CDR1 SGHDN, CDR2 FVKESK. CDR3 length equals 16 residues.

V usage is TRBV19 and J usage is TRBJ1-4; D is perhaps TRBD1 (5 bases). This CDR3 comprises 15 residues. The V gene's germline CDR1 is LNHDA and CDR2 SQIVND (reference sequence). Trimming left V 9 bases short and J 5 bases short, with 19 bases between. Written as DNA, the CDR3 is TGTGCCAGCGAGCGAGACGGGGCCGGGAATGAAAAACTGTTTTTT. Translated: CASERDGAGNEKLFF.

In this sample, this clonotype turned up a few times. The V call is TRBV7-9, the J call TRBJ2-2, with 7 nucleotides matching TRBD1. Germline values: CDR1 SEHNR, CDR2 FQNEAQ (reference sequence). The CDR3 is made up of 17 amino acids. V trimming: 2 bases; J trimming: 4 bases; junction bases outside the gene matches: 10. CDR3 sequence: CASSLLGGRMITGELFF. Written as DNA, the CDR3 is TGTGCCAGCAGCTTACTAGGGGGCCGGATGATCACCGGGGAGCTGTTTTTT.

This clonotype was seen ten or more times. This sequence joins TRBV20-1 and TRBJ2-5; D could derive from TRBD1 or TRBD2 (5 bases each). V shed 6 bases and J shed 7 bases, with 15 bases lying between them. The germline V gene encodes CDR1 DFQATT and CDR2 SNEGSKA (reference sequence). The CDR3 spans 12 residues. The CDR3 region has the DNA TGCAGTGCAAACGGGGCGGCGGGGACCCAGTACTTC. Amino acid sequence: CSANGAAGTQYF.

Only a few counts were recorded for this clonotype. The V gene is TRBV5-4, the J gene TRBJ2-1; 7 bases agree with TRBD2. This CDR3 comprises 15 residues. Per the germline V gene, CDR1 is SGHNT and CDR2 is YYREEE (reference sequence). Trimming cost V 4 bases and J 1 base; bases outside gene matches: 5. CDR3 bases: TGTGCCAGCAGCCTGACTAGCCAATCCTACAATGAGCAGTTCTTC. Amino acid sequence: CASSLTSQSYNEQFF.

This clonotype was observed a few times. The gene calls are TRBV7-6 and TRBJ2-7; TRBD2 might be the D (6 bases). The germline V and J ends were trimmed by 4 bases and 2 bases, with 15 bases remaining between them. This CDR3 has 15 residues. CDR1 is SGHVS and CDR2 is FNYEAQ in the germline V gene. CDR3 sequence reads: CASSSSWRGAYEQYF. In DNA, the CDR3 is TGTGCCAGCAGCTCAAGCTGGCGGGGAGCCTACGAGCAGTACTTC.

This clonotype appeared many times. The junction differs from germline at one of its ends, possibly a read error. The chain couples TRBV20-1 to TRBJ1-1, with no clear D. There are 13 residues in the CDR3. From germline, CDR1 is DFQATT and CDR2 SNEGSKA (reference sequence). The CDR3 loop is CSARARPSTEAFF. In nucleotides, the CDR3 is TGCAGTGCTAGAGCCAGGCCCAGCACTGAAGCCTTCTTT.

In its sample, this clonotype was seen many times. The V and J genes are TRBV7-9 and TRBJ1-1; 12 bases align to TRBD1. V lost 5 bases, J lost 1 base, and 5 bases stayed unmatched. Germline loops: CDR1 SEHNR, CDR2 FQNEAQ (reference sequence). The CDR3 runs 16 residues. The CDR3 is CASSTGTGGPNTEAFF. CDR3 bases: TGTGCCAGCAGCACCGGGACAGGGGGCCCGAACACTGAAGCTTTCTTT.

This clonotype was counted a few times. Here the CDR3 reads CASSSPPGAAGANVLTF. The CDR3, as DNA: TGTGCCAGCAGCTCCCCCCCAGGGGCGGCTGGGGCCAACGTCCTGACTTTC. The chain couples TRBV7-3 to TRBJ2-6, with a possible D match to TRBD1 (6 bases). There are 17 residues in the CDR3. Between the trimmed V and J ends, which lost 4 bases and 2 bases, there was a span of 15 bases. From germline, CDR1 is SGHTA and CDR2 FQGTGA.

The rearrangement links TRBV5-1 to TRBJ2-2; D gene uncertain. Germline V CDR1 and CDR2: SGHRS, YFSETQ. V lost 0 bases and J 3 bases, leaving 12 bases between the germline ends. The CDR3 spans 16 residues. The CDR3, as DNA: TGCGCCAGCAGCTTGGCCGGGCAGGTCTACACCGGGGAGCTGTTTTTT. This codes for CASSLAGQVYTGELFF.

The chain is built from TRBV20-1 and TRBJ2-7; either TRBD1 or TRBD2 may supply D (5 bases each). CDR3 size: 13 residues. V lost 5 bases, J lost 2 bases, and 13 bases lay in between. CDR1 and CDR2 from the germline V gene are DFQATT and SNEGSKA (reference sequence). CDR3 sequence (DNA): TGCAGTGCTGGGGTCGGGACGGCCTACGAGCAGTACTTC. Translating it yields CSAGVGTAYEQYF.

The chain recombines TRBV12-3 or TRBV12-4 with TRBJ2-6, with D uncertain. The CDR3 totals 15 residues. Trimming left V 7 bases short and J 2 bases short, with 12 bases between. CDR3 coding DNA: TGTGCCAGCACCGGACCTTTCACTGGGGCCAACGTCCTGACTTTC. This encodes CASTGPFTGANVLTF.

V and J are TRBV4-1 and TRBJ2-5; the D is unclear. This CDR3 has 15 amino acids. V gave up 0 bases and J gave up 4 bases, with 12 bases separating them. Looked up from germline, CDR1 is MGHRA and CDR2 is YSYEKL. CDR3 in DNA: TGCGCCAGCAGCCAAGAGGGAACGCTAGGAGAGACCCAGTACTTC. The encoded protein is CASSQEGTLGETQYF.

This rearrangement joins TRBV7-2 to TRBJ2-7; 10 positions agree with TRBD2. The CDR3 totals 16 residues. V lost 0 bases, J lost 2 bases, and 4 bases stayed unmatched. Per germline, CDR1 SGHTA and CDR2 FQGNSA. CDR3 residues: CASSLAGSGRAYEQYF. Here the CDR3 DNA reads TGTGCCAGCAGCTTAGCGGGGAGCGGGAGGGCCTACGAGCAGTACTTC.

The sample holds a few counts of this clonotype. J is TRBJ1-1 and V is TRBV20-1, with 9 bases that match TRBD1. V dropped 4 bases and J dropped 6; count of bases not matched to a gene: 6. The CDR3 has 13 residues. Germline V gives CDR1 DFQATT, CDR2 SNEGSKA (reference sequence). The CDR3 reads CSAKGTGPSEAFF. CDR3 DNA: TGCAGTGCTAAAGGGACAGGGCCGTCTGAAGCTTTCTTT.

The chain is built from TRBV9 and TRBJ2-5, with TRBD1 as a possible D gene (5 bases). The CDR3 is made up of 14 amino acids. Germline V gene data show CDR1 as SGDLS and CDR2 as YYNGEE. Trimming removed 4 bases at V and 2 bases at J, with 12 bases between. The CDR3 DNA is TGTGCCAGCAGCCCTCTGCAGGGACAAGAGACCCAGTACTTC. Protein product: CASSPLQGQETQYF. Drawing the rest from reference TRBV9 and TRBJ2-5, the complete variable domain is DSGVTQTPKHLITATGQRVTLRCSPRSGDLSVYWYQQSLDQGLQFLIQYYNGEERAKGNILERFSAQQFPDLHSELNLSSLELGDSALYFCASSPLQGQETQYFGPGTRLLVL.